Listed below are T cell receptor beta chains from one sample, sequenced in a study of T cell repertoires in cytomegalovirus infection. Each CDR3 protein gets one entry after TCRdb re-called the reads with MiXCR. The sample consists of around 240,000 distinct CDR3 sequences, 22% of them appearing once. Material: CD8+ T cells from PBMCs. These receptors were obtained from a human donor in good health (CMV status not recorded). Some clones in this sample may be carry-over from other donors' samples. Each CDR3 is given with its conserved first and last residue. Fields, in order: clone size, D gene, J gene, V gene, CDR3 DNA, CDR3 protein. The D gene is left open where the match is weak. For some rows the clone size is stated as once, few or many, or as a class when expanded; others skip it.

abundance: NA
d_gene: NA
j_gene: TRBJ1-1
v_gene: TRBV20-1
CDR3nt: TGCAGTACTAGAGGCGCCACCGGGCGATGGGCTGAAGCTTTCTTT
CDR3aa: CSTRGATGRWAEAFF

abundance: NA
d_gene: NA
j_gene: TRBJ1-1
v_gene: TRBV12-3/TRBV12-4
CDR3nt: TGTGCCAGCAGTTTAGCGCCGGGACGGGTGGAAGCTTTCTTT
CDR3aa: CASSLAPGRVEAFF

abundance: NA
d_gene: TRBD1
j_gene: TRBJ1-4
v_gene: TRBV4-3
CDR3nt: TGCGCCAGCAGCCACTCGGGACAGGTCTCCGAAAAACTGTTTTTT
CDR3aa: CASSHSGQVSEKLFF

abundance: NA
d_gene: NA
j_gene: TRBJ2-7
v_gene: TRBV9
CDR3nt: TGTGCCAGCAGCGTAGAGGGGGGGGGCCCGGGGGACGAGCAGTACTTC
CDR3aa: CASSVEGGGPGDEQYF

abundance: NA
d_gene: TRBD1
j_gene: TRBJ2-7
v_gene: TRBV12-3/TRBV12-4
CDR3nt: TGTGCCAGCAGTTTAGCTACAGGGGGCCACGAGCAGTACTTC
CDR3aa: CASSLATGGHEQYF

abundance: NA
d_gene: NA
j_gene: TRBJ2-7
v_gene: TRBV2
CDR3nt: TGTGCCAGCAGTGCCAAAACCTACGAGCAGTACTTC
CDR3aa: CASSAKTYEQYF

abundance: many
d_gene: TRBD1
j_gene: TRBJ2-7
v_gene: TRBV7-2
CDR3nt: TGTGCCAGCAGCTTAGATCCCAGGGGGCCCTACGAGCAGTACTTC
CDR3aa: CASSLDPRGPYEQYF

abundance: NA
d_gene: NA
j_gene: TRBJ1-1
v_gene: TRBV7-9
CDR3nt: TGTGCCAGCAGCTCAGCCTCCGGAACTGAAGCTTTCTTT
CDR3aa: CASSSASGTEAFF

abundance: many
d_gene: TRBD2
j_gene: TRBJ2-3
v_gene: TRBV5-6
CDR3nt: TGTGCCAGCAGCTTGGCAAGACTAGCGGACACAGATACGCAGTATTTT
CDR3aa: CASSLARLADTDTQYF

abundance: many
d_gene: TRBD2
j_gene: TRBJ2-4
v_gene: TRBV2
CDR3nt: TGTGCCAGCAGTGAAGCGCTAGGACTAGTGAAAAACATTCAGTACTTC
CDR3aa: CASSEALGLVKNIQYF

abundance: few
d_gene: NA
j_gene: TRBJ2-1
v_gene: TRBV20-1
CDR3nt: TGCAGTGCCACCACCCTCCGGGCCGTGATCTACAATGAGCAGTTCTTC
CDR3aa: CSATTLRAVIYNEQFF

abundance: few
d_gene: NA
j_gene: TRBJ1-1
v_gene: TRBV5-5
CDR3nt: TGTGCCAGCCACGGCGCTGAAGCTTTCTTT
CDR3aa: CASHGAEAFF

abundance: NA
d_gene: NA
j_gene: TRBJ2-5
v_gene: TRBV4-1
CDR3nt: TGCGCCAGCAGCCCAAGCCAGTGGCGGGGTGAGACCCAGTACTTC
CDR3aa: CASSPSQWRGETQYF

abundance: few
d_gene: NA
j_gene: TRBJ2-1
v_gene: TRBV19
CDR3nt: TGTGCCAGTAGTATCAGCCAGCCGCCATGGAGGCATGAGCAGTTCTTC
CDR3aa: CASSISQPPWRHEQFF

abundance: few
d_gene: NA
j_gene: TRBJ2-7
v_gene: TRBV7-9
CDR3nt: TGTGCCAGCAGCTCCCCCTTAGACAGCTCCTACGAGCAGTACTTC
CDR3aa: CASSSPLDSSYEQYF

abundance: few
d_gene: NA
j_gene: TRBJ2-2
v_gene: TRBV12-3/TRBV12-4
CDR3nt: TGTGCCAGCAGTTTAGCTCCGGGGTGGGAGACCGGGGAGCTGTTTTTT
CDR3aa: CASSLAPGWETGELFF

abundance: few
d_gene: NA
j_gene: TRBJ2-7
v_gene: TRBV7-2
CDR3nt: TGTGCCAGCAGCCCCCTGACACTCTACGAGCAGTACTTC
CDR3aa: CASSPLTLYEQYF

abundance: NA
d_gene: NA
j_gene: TRBJ2-1
v_gene: TRBV28
CDR3nt: TGTGCCAGCAGTATTGGGATGAGTGAGGGGAACAATGAGCAGTTCTTC
CDR3aa: CASSIGMSEGNNEQFF

abundance: many
d_gene: TRBD1
j_gene: TRBJ2-5
v_gene: TRBV7-9
CDR3nt: TGTGCCAGCAGCCACCCCTCCGGGACAGGGGAAGAAGAGACCCAGTACTTC
CDR3aa: CASSHPSGTGEEETQYF

abundance: few
d_gene: TRBD1
j_gene: TRBJ1-2
v_gene: TRBV9
CDR3nt: TGTGCCAGCAGCGTGGGGACAGGGGTTCTTTATGGCTACACCTTC
CDR3aa: CASSVGTGVLYGYTF

abundance: many
d_gene: NA
j_gene: TRBJ2-7
v_gene: TRBV6-5
CDR3nt: TGTGCCAGCAGTTACACAACAGGGAACGAGCAGTACTTC
CDR3aa: CASSYTTGNEQYF

abundance: NA
d_gene: NA
j_gene: TRBJ2-7
v_gene: TRBV5-4
CDR3nt: TGTGCCAGCAGCTTTGGGGGAGACTACGAGCAGTACTTC
CDR3aa: CASSFGGDYEQYF

abundance: once
d_gene: NA
j_gene: TRBJ2-2
v_gene: TRBV11-1
CDR3nt: TGTGCCAGCAACTTCGCTAACACCGGGGAGCTGTTTTTT
CDR3aa: CASNFANTGELFF

abundance: NA
d_gene: NA
j_gene: TRBJ1-5
v_gene: TRBV20-1
CDR3nt: TGCAGTGCTAGAGGAGGGATTGGCCAGCCCCAGCATTTT
CDR3aa: CSARGGIGQPQHF

abundance: few
d_gene: NA
j_gene: TRBJ2-5
v_gene: TRBV11-2
CDR3nt: TGTGCCAGCAGCTTGTGGAGGGGGCGCGAGGAGACCCAGTACTTC
CDR3aa: CASSLWRGREETQYF

abundance: many
d_gene: NA
j_gene: TRBJ1-1
v_gene: TRBV20-1
CDR3nt: TGCAGTGCTAGGGTTGCGGACCGTCCAATGAACACTGAAGCTTTCTTT
CDR3aa: CSARVADRPMNTEAFF

abundance: NA
d_gene: NA
j_gene: TRBJ2-3
v_gene: TRBV2
CDR3nt: TGTGCCAGCAGTGACCTGTTCACAGATACGCAGTATTTT
CDR3aa: CASSDLFTDTQYF

abundance: NA
d_gene: NA
j_gene: TRBJ2-7
v_gene: TRBV7-2
CDR3nt: TGTGCCAGCAGCTTACGTCCGGGTGGGGGCTACGAGCAGTACTTC
CDR3aa: CASSLRPGGGYEQYF

abundance: many
d_gene: NA
j_gene: TRBJ2-1
v_gene: TRBV7-8
CDR3nt: TGTGCCAGCAGCTTCCCCTCTCGGGATGAGCAGTTCTTC
CDR3aa: CASSFPSRDEQFF

abundance: many
d_gene: TRBD2
j_gene: TRBJ2-2
v_gene: TRBV27
CDR3nt: TGTGCCAGCAGTCCCACCGGGACTAGCGGGGGGGCTTACACCGGGGAGCTGTTTTTT
CDR3aa: CASSPTGTSGGAYTGELFF

abundance: few
d_gene: NA
j_gene: TRBJ2-5
v_gene: TRBV20-1
CDR3nt: TGCAGTGCTAGTGGACTTGCCCAAGAGACCCAGTACTTC
CDR3aa: CSASGLAQETQYF

abundance: many
d_gene: TRBD1
j_gene: TRBJ2-3
v_gene: TRBV7-9
CDR3nt: TGTGCCAGCAGCTTTGGGACAGGCACAGATACGCAGTATTTT
CDR3aa: CASSFGTGTDTQYF

abundance: many
d_gene: NA
j_gene: TRBJ2-5
v_gene: TRBV2
CDR3nt: TGTGCCAGCATTTTGAGCCGGCTTAAGGGGGAAGAGACCCAGTACTTC
CDR3aa: CASILSRLKGEETQYF

abundance: NA
d_gene: NA
j_gene: TRBJ2-2
v_gene: TRBV2
CDR3nt: TGTGCCAGCAGTGCCAACGGGGGCCCTCATAACACCGGGGAGCTGTTTTTT
CDR3aa: CASSANGGPHNTGELFF

abundance: many
d_gene: NA
j_gene: TRBJ1-1
v_gene: TRBV7-8
CDR3nt: TGTGCCAGCAGCTTATGGAGTCGACAGGTGAACACTGAAGCTTTCTTT
CDR3aa: CASSLWSRQVNTEAFF

abundance: NA
d_gene: TRBD1
j_gene: TRBJ1-5
v_gene: TRBV4-2
CDR3nt: TGTGCCAGCAGCCAAGAGGGGGCAGGGGGCCAGCCCCAGCATTTT
CDR3aa: CASSQEGAGGQPQHF

abundance: NA
d_gene: NA
j_gene: TRBJ2-1
v_gene: TRBV6-1
CDR3nt: TGTGCCAGCAGTCCGGACTACAATGAGCAGCTCTTC
CDR3aa: CASSPDYNEQLF

abundance: NA
d_gene: TRBD1
j_gene: TRBJ2-4
v_gene: TRBV14
CDR3nt: TGTGCCAGCAGCCAAGAATCTGTGGGACAGCTCAAAAACATTCAGTACTTC
CDR3aa: CASSQESVGQLKNIQYF

abundance: many
d_gene: NA
j_gene: TRBJ2-7
v_gene: TRBV7-9
CDR3nt: TGTGCCAGCAGCGGCGACATCTCCTACGAGCAGTACTTC
CDR3aa: CASSGDISYEQYF

abundance: NA
d_gene: TRBD2
j_gene: TRBJ2-1
v_gene: TRBV20-1
CDR3nt: TGCAGTGCTCTAAGCGGGGGGGCTGGCAATGAGCAGTTCTTC
CDR3aa: CSALSGGAGNEQFF

abundance: NA
d_gene: NA
j_gene: TRBJ2-5
v_gene: TRBV7-9
CDR3nt: TGTGCCAGCAGCACACCAGGGGCGGGGATCCAAGAGACCCAGTACTTC
CDR3aa: CASSTPGAGIQETQYF

abundance: many
d_gene: TRBD1
j_gene: TRBJ1-6
v_gene: TRBV6-6
CDR3nt: TGTGCCAGCAGTTACTCGACTGGGACAGGGGTCCGTGTCTATAATTCACCCCTCCACTTT
CDR3aa: CASSYSTGTGVRVYNSPLHF

abundance: many
d_gene: NA
j_gene: TRBJ2-5
v_gene: TRBV5-4
CDR3nt: TGTGCCAGCAGCTTGGTGGCAGACCAAGAGACCCAGTACTTC
CDR3aa: CASSLVADQETQYF

abundance: many
d_gene: TRBD1
j_gene: TRBJ1-1
v_gene: TRBV7-9
CDR3nt: TGTGCCAGCAGCTTACGGGACAGGGGCCCTGAAGCTTTCTTT
CDR3aa: CASSLRDRGPEAFF

abundance: NA
d_gene: NA
j_gene: TRBJ2-5
v_gene: TRBV11-3
CDR3nt: TGTGCCAGCAGCCCGGGAATGGGGGCAGACCAAGAGACCCAGTACTTC
CDR3aa: CASSPGMGADQETQYF

abundance: many
d_gene: NA
j_gene: TRBJ2-7
v_gene: TRBV7-9
CDR3nt: TGTGCCAGCAGCGAGGACAGTCGGTTGAGGTACTTC
CDR3aa: CASSEDSRLRYF

abundance: many
d_gene: NA
j_gene: TRBJ1-2
v_gene: TRBV7-2
CDR3nt: TGTGCCAGCAGCTTAGAAGGGGGGAAGAAAAATGGCTACACCTTC
CDR3aa: CASSLEGGKKNGYTF

abundance: few
d_gene: NA
j_gene: TRBJ2-7
v_gene: TRBV2
CDR3nt: TGTGCCAGGGGGGGGCAGGGACCCTCCTACGAGCAGTACTTC
CDR3aa: CARGGQGPSYEQYF

abundance: NA
d_gene: TRBD2
j_gene: TRBJ2-2
v_gene: TRBV7-6
CDR3nt: TGTGCCAGCAGCGAGGGACTAGCGGGGGGAAACACCGGGGAGCTGTTTTTT
CDR3aa: CASSEGLAGGNTGELFF

abundance: medium-sized
d_gene: TRBD2
j_gene: TRBJ2-1
v_gene: TRBV7-2
CDR3nt: TGTGCCAGCAGCTTGACTAGCGGGCCGTACAATGAGCAGTTCTTC
CDR3aa: CASSLTSGPYNEQFF

abundance: few
d_gene: NA
j_gene: TRBJ1-1
v_gene: TRBV14
CDR3nt: TGTGCCAGCAGCCTAGTGAGAGGTAGTGAAGCTTTCTTT
CDR3aa: CASSLVRGSEAFF

abundance: NA
d_gene: NA
j_gene: TRBJ2-1
v_gene: TRBV3-1
CDR3nt: TGTGCCAGCAGCCCCGTCCCGGGTTTGCACAATGAGCAGTTCTTC
CDR3aa: CASSPVPGLHNEQFF

abundance: NA
d_gene: TRBD1
j_gene: TRBJ2-7
v_gene: TRBV29-1
CDR3nt: TGCAGCGTTGAATCACCAACCGGGACAGGGCTCGAGCAGTACTTC
CDR3aa: CSVESPTGTGLEQYF

abundance: few
d_gene: TRBD1
j_gene: TRBJ2-1
v_gene: TRBV24-1
CDR3nt: TGTGCCACCAGTGAGAGGGGGACAGGGGTCCTCAATGAGCAGTTCTTC
CDR3aa: CATSERGTGVLNEQFF